The 4 T cell receptor beta chains below were found in one sample sequenced in a study of HIV-infected patients and healthy controls. Around 500 ng RNA was reverse transcribed with alpha and beta constant-region primers. Separate chain-specific third strand synthesis with multiplexing indices produced the alpha and beta libraries. TCRdb processed the 5' RACE reads anew with MiXCR; each CDR3 protein has one entry. This sample's clone table lists several distinct CDR3 sequences. Follow-up blood was drawn about 14 weeks, roughly three months, after antiretroviral therapy began. The repertoire came from unfractionated whole blood and reflected all unsorted peripheral T cells. Material: blood, obtained during antiretroviral therapy. These receptors originate from an adult with HIV infection.

In its sample, this clonotype is hyperexpanded. For a library built for alpha chains, this beta chain is a stray read; little rests on its size. This chain uses TRBV6-5 with TRBJ1-1; no firm D call. Germline V lookup: CDR1 MNHEY, CDR2 SVGAGI. V gave up 4 bases and J gave up 0 bases, with 9 bases separating them. This CDR3 region has 14 residues. CDR3 sequence reads: CASSLETLNTEAFF. CDR3 nucleotides: TGTGCCAGCAGTTTGGAGACACTGAACACTGAAGCTTTCTTT.

This clonotype is termed hyperexpanded. As an off-target read in a library built for alpha chains, this beta chain has a frequency of little significance. The gene calls are TRBV5-6 and TRBJ1-2, with 7 bases fitting TRBD1. V gave up 0 bases and J gave up 4 bases; unmatched junction bases: 9. The germline CDR1 and CDR2 sequences are SGHDT and YYEEEE. The CDR3 length is 16 residues. In nucleotides, the CDR3 is TGTGCCAGCAGCTTGGATGTTGGACAGGACCTCTATGGCTACACCTTC. Protein sequence: CASSLDVGQDLYGYTF.

A remark on this clonotype: This beta chain is an off-target read within a library intended for alpha chains, so its frequency means little. CDR3 sequence: CASSWEGQGARNEQFF. The DNA for the CDR3 is TGTGCCAGCAGCTGGGAGGGACAGGGGGCTCGGAATGAGCAGTTCTTC. The V call is TRBV13, the J call TRBJ2-1, with 12 bases fitting TRBD1. Trimming at V came to 4 bases and at J to 7 bases, leaving 8 bases not matched to a gene. This CDR3 region has 16 residues. Germline CDR1 reads PRHDT; CDR2 reads FYEKMQ (reference sequence).

A word on this clonotype: This beta chain represents an off-target read in a library built for alpha chains; its size is of limited meaning. The chain links TRBV14 to TRBJ1-5, with D maybe TRBD1 (5 bases). V lost 2 bases and J 3 bases, leaving 11 bases between the germline ends. The CDR3 extends over 15 amino acids. CDR1 and CDR2 (germline): SGHDN, FVKESK. The CDR3 nucleotides read TGTGCCAGCAGCCAACAACAGGCTCTCAATCAGCCCCAGCATTTT. It encodes CASSQQQALNQPQHF.